Included here is one T cell receptor beta chain sequence, with context. Its specific antigen is unknown. The input lacks base qualities; no much larger clone sits a single base away. The data stem from a study of T cell repertoires in cytomegalovirus infection (dated by TCRdb to between 2018 and 2021). About the study as a whole: Alongside well-studied HLA-B-restricted epitopes, the peptide stimulations were aimed at recently identified HLA-C-restricted CMV epitopes, whose presentation resists viral immunomodulation. Donor HLA type was relevant to the analysis, as public TCR beta signatures indicated carriage of CMV infection together with the matching HLA type. On the study overall, not on this receptor specifically: Cumulative frequency of public TCR beta family members discriminated carriers of CMV infection plus the relevant HLA type in this cohort and an independent 352-donor cohort. The ex vivo response was dominated by HLA-C-restricted CMV-specific TCR beta clonotypes, and the single most frequent clonotype in two of eight donors was supplied by these HLA-C-restricted clonotypes.

The CDR3 runs 14 residues from the cysteine to the phenylalanine. CDR3 DNA is the only sequence kept; it has 42 bases, read in frame from the first base. V and J are truncated by 4 bases and 8 bases respectively, leaving an intervening sequence of 14 bases. In the germline V gene, CDR1 corresponds to SGHVS and CDR2 to FNYEAQ. The label giving this sample's treatment or condition can be read as: in vitro stimulation with specific CMV peptide epitopes to enrich CMV-specific T cells. The listed sequencing device is Illumina HiSeq 1500. The public reads were reprocessed in TCRdb via fastp at Q25 and MiXCR, keeping in-frame beta chains. A single entry per CDR3 protein holds the most common genes and DNA from its merged rows. The sample yields about 180,000 distinct CDR3 sequences; less than 25% were counted once. The top ten constitute 20% to 30% of the sample.

The sequence joins TRBV7-6 to TRBJ1-4, with TRBD1 as a weak D call on 6 bases. This TCR was sampled from a human donor in good health (CMV status not recorded). Some clones in this sample may be carry-over from other donors' samples. The specimen was CD8+ T cells from cultured PBMCs, collected from culture after CMV antigen stimulation. This receptor has the CDR3 CASSSEWGPEKLFF. The DNA sequence reads TGTGCCAGCAGCTCAGAGTGGGGGCCCGAAAAACTGTTTTTT. With the portions outside the CDR3 filled from the reference TRBV7-6 and TRBJ1-4 genes, the complete variable region becomes GAGVSQSPRYKVTKRGQDVALRCDPISGHVSLYWYRQALGQGPEFLTYFNYEAQQDKSGLPNDRFSAERPEGSISTLTIQRTEQRDSAMYRCASSSEWGPEKLFFGSGTQLSVL.